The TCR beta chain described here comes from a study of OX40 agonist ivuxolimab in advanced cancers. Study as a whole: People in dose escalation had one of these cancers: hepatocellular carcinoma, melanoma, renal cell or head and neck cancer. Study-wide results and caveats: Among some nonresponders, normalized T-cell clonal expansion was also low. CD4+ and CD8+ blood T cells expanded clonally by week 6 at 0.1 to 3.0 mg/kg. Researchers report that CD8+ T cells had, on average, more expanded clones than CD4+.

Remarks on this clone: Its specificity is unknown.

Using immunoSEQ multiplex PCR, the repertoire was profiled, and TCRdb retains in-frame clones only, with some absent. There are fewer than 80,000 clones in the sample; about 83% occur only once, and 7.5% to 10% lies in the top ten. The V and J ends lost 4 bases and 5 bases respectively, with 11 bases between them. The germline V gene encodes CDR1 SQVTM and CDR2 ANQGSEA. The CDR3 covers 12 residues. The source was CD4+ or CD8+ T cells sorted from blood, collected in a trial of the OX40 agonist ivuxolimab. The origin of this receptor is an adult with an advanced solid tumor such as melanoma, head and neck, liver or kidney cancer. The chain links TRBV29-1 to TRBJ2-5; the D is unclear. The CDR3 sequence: CSVATPGETQYF. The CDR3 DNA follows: TGCAGCGTTGCCACCCCCGGGGAGACCCAGTACTTC.